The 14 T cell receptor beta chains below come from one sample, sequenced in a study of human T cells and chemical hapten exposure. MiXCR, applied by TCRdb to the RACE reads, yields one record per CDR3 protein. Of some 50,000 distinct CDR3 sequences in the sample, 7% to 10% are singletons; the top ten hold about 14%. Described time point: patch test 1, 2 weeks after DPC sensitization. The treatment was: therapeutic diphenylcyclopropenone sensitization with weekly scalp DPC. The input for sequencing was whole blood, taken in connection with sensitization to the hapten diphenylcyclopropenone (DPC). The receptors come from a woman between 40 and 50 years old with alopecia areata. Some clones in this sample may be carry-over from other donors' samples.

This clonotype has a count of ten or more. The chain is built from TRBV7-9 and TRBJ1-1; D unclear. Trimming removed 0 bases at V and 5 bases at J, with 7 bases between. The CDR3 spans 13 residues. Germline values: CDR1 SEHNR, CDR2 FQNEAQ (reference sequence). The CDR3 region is CASSLATVTEAFF. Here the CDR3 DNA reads TGTGCCAGCAGCTTAGCGACCGTAACTGAAGCTTTCTTT.

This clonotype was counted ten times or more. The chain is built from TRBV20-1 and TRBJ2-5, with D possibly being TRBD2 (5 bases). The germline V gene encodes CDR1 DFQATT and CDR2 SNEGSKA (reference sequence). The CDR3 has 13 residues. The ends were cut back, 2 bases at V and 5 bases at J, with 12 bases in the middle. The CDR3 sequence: CSARQLALETQYF. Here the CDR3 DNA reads TGCAGTGCTAGACAGCTAGCCTTGGAGACCCAGTACTTC.

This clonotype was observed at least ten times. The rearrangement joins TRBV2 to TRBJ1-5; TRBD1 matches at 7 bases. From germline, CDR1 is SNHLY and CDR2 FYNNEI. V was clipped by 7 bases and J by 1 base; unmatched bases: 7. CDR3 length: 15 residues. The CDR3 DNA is TGTGCCAGCACCAATGAGGGGGCAAGCAATCAGCCCCAGCATTTT. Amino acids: CASTNEGASNQPQHF.

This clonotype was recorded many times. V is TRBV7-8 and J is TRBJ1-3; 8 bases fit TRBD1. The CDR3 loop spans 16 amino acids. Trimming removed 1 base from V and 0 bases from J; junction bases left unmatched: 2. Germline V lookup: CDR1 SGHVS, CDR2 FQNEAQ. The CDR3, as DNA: TGTGCCAGCAGCTTAGGGACAGGGAGCTCTGGAAACACCATATATTTT. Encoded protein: CASSLGTGSSGNTIYF.

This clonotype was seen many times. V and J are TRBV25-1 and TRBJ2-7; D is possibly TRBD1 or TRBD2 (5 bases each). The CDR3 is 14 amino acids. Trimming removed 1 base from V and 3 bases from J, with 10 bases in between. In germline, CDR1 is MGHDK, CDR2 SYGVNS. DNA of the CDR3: TGTGCCAGCAGTGAATTGGGGACCAGCTACGAGCAGTACTTC. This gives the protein CASSELGTSYEQYF.

The DNA of the CDR3 is TGCGCCAGCAGCTTTGGAGATGGCAATGAGCAGTTCTTC. Protein product: CASSFGDGNEQFF. The V call is TRBV5-1, the J call TRBJ2-1; D not certain. V was cut by 2 bases and J by 6 bases, with 9 bases left in between. There are 13 residues in the CDR3. Germline loops: CDR1 SGHRS, CDR2 YFSETQ.

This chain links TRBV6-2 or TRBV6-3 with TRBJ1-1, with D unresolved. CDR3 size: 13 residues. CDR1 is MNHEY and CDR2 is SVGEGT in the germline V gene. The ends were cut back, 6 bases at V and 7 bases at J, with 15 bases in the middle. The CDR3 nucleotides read TGTGCCAGCAGCCCTACGGACGCGTTTGAAGCTTTCTTT. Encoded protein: CASSPTDAFEAFF.

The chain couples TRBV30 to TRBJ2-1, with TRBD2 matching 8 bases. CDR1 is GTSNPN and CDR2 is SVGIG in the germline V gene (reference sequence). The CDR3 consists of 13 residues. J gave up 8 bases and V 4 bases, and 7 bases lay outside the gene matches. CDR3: CAWKGGGRDEQFF. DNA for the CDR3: TGTGCCTGGAAAGGCGGGGGGAGGGATGAGCAGTTCTTC.

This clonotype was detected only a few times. CDR3 DNA: TGTGCCAGCTGGAGGGCGGGTACAGATGGCTACACCTTC. It codes for CASWRAGTDGYTF. The chain carries TRBV12-3 or TRBV12-4 and TRBJ1-2, with D unclear. V was pared by 8 bases and J by 6 bases, with 16 bases between. The CDR3 runs to 13 residues.

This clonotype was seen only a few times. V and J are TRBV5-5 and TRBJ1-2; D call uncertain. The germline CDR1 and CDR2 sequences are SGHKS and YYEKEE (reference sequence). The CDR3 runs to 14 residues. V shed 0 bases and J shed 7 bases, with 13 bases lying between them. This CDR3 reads CASSLDWITVGYTF. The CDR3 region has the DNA TGTGCCAGCAGCTTGGATTGGATCACTGTTGGCTACACCTTC.

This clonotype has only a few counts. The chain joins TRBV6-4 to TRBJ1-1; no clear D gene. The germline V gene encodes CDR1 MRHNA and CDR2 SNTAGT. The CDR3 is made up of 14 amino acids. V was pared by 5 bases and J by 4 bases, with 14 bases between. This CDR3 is CASSWKEPITEAFF. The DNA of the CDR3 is TGTGCCAGCAGTTGGAAGGAACCGATCACTGAAGCTTTCTTT.

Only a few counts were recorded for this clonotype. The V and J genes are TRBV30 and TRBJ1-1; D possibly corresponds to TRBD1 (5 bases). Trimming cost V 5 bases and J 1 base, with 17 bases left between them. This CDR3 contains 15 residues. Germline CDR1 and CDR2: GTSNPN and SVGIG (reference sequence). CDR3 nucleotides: TGTGCCTGGCAAACCGGGACGGCCCGGAACACTGAAGCTTTCTTT. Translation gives CAWQTGTARNTEAFF.

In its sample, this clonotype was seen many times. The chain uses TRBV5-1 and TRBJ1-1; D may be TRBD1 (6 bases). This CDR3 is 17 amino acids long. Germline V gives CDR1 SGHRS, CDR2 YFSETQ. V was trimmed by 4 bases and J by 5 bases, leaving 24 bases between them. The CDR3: CASSRRAGVDPTTEAFF. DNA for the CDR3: TGCGCCAGCAGCCGCAGGGCAGGGGTGGACCCCACGACTGAAGCTTTCTTT.

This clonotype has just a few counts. The CDR3 spells CASSSTSGPKNTEAFF. The CDR3 region has the DNA TGTGCCAGCAGTTCCACCTCCGGGCCGAAGAACACTGAAGCTTTCTTT. The chain is built from TRBV6-2 or TRBV6-3 and TRBJ1-1; D call uncertain. Trimming left V 4 bases short and J 1 base short, with 16 bases between. CDR1 is MNHEY and CDR2 is SVGEGT in the germline V gene. The CDR3 contains 16 residues.